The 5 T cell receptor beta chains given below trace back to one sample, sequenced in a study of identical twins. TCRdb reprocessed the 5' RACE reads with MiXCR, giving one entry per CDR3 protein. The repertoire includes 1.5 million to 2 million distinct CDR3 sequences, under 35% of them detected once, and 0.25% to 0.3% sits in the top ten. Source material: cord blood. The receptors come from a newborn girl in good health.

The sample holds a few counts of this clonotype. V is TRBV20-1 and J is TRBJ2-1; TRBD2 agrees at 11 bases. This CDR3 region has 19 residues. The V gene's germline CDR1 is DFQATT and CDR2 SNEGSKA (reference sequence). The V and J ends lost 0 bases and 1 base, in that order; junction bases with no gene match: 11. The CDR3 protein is CSARDPNRLAGISYNEQFF. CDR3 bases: TGCAGTGCTAGAGATCCCAACAGACTAGCGGGGATATCCTACAATGAGCAGTTCTTC.

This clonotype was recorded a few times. CDR3 in amino acids: CASITSGAYEQYF. As DNA, the CDR3 is TGTGCCAGCATAACTAGCGGAGCCTACGAGCAGTACTTC. The V and J genes are TRBV2 and TRBJ2-7; 8 bases map to TRBD2. Looked up from germline, CDR1 is SNHLY and CDR2 is FYNNEI. V trimming: 7 bases; J trimming: 2 bases; junction bases outside the gene matches: 4. The CDR3 loop spans 13 amino acids.

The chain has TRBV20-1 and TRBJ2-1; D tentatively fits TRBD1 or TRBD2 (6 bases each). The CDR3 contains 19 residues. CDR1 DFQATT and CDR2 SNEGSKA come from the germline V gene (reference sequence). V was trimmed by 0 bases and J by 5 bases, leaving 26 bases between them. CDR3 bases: TGCAGTGCTAGAGATAGGGGTTTGGGGGCGGGATGGCCCCACAATGAGCAGTTCTTC. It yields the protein CSARDRGLGAGWPHNEQFF.

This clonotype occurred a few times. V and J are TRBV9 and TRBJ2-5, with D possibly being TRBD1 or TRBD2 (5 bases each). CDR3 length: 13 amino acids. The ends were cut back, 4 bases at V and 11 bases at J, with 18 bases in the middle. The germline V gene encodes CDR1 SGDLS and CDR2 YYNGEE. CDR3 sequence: CASSPPQGREQYF. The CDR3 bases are TGTGCCAGCAGCCCCCCCCAGGGAAGGGAGCAGTACTTC.

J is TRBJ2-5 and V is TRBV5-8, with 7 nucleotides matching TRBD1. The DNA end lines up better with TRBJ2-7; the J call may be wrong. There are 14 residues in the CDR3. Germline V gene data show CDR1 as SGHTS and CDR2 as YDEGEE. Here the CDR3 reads CASSPGTVLTEQYF. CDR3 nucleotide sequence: TGTGCCAGCAGCCCCGGGACAGTCCTGACCGAGCAGTACTTC.